These 4 T cell receptor beta chains were all obtained from the same sample, sequenced in a study of identical twins. TCRdb ran MiXCR on the 5' RACE reads and lists one entry per CDR3 protein. The sample gives a few hundred thousand distinct CDR3 sequences, approximately 8% of which show up once; more than 2% is in the top ten. Separately, the same data were catalogued under a study of yellow fever vaccine responses in identical twins.

Sequencing was performed on memory (CD45RO+) T cells sorted from blood. The receptors derive from a woman between 18 and 29 years old in good health.

J is TRBJ1-5 and V is TRBV19; D is ambiguous. Trimming took off 3 bases at V and 7 bases at J, with 7 bases between the two ends. Germline lookup yields CDR1 LNHDA and CDR2 SQIVND (reference sequence). CDR3 size: 12 residues. DNA of the CDR3: TGTGCCAGTAGTATTGGCAGGCAGCCCCAGCATTTT. Translating it yields CASSIGRQPQHF.

This clonotype was counted many times. The genes are TRBV5-1 and TRBJ1-1, with D uncertain. Trimming cost V 0 bases and J 7 bases, with 10 bases left between them. This CDR3 comprises 13 residues. Germline CDR1 SGHRS, CDR2 YFSETQ. CDR3 protein: CASSLAGSLEAFF. The CDR3 DNA follows: TGCGCCAGCAGCTTGGCCGGCAGCCTTGAAGCTTTCTTT. The full variable domain, in which reference TRBV5-1 and TRBJ1-1 provide the parts outside the CDR3, is KAGVTQTPRYLIKTRGQQVTLSCSPISGHRSVSWYQQTPGQGLQFLFEYFSETQRNKGNFPGRFSGRQFSNSRSEMNVSTLELGDSALYLCASSLAGSLEAFFGQGTRLTVV.

The chain couples TRBV6-5 to TRBJ2-1; perhaps TRBD2 as D (7 bases). CDR3 size: 16 residues. V lost 2 bases, J lost 4 bases, and 15 bases lay in between. Germline CDR1 MNHEY, CDR2 SVGAGI. The CDR3 DNA is TGTGCCAGCAGTTACGTCGGGCGGGGGCCTTACAATGAGCAGTTCTTC. It codes for CASSYVGRGPYNEQFF.

This clonotype was detected many times. The V call is TRBV11-2, the J call TRBJ2-3; 10 bases line up with TRBD2. Germline V gene data show CDR1 as SGHAT and CDR2 as FQNNGV. There are 17 residues in the CDR3. After removal of 5 bases from V and 1 base from J, the junction contained 9 bases not matched to a gene. The CDR3 loop reads CASSRPAGGGGTDTQYF. CDR3 sequence (DNA): TGTGCCAGCAGCAGACCAGCGGGAGGGGGTGGCACAGATACGCAGTATTTT.